This T cell receptor beta chain originates from a study of PD-1 blockade in classical Hodgkin lymphoma. Findings of the study overall: Repertoire differences lack defined causes, possibly disease activity or prior therapy. When set against healthy donors, newly diagnosed patients were reported to show lower baseline TCR diversity. CD4+ TCR diversity, unlike CD8+, climbed significantly by C4D1.

Germline values: CDR1 ENHRY, CDR2 SYGVKD. This CDR3 contains 14 residues. With 0 bases removed from V and 11 bases from J, the gap between germline ends came to 14 bases. Concerning this clone: Its target is not known.

Sequencing used immunoSEQ multiplex PCR; TCRdb keeps in-frame clones, though not all of them. The sample shows 35,000 to 45,000 clones, over 80% of them seen only once. Relapse after autologous stem cell transplantation occurred in every patient, and brentuximab vedotin exposure varied. The sequences come from peripheral blood mononuclear cells (PBMCs), collected at baseline. The rearrangement uses TRBV10-3 and TRBJ1-5, with D maybe TRBD1 (6 bases). This clonotype was obtained from a human donor with classical Hodgkin lymphoma. CDR3 loop: CAISESAVQGSQHF. In DNA, the CDR3 is TGTGCCATCAGTGAGTCGGCCGTGCAGGGGTCCCAGCATTTT.